Listed here is a single T cell receptor (beta chain). Antigen unknown. The data originate from a study of regulatory T cells in long-lasting Graves disease. This CDR3 spans 13 amino acids. CDR1 is MNHNS, CDR2 SASEGT, per germline. V lost 6 bases to trimming and J lost 6 bases, with 14 bases between them. Study results and limitations: Patients with persistent disease shared 2,700 or so public clonotypes, outpacing the approximately 870 shared by new patients. TCR diversity in persistent Graves' patients was below that of newly diagnosed ones.

TCR beta libraries were built with iRepertoire HTBI primers and Arm-PCR of CDR3 regions. Each CDR3 protein gets one entry after TCRdb re-called the multiplex PCR reads with MiXCR. The top ten clones hold under 20% of a sample with roughly 610,000 distinct CDR3 sequences, roughly 15% of them seen once. The sample's time point: newly diagnosed GD, antithyroid drugs for less than 3 months. Preparation of the TCR library used RNA extracted from PBMCs. Xi'an, China, was home to the endocrinology department that provided patients. The sample was also reused in another study, on T cells in Graves' hyperthyroidism and ophthalmopathy. Turning to that study: TCR CDR3 regions were first amplified by RT-PCR with HTBI primers.

This receptor was identified in a woman aged 30 to 39 with Graves disease. The rearrangement uses TRBV6-1 and TRBJ1-1; D is unresolved. The sequencing here drew on peripheral blood mononuclear cells (PBMCs), taken at new diagnosis, from a patient treated with antithyroid drugs. The CDR3 sequence is CASRSTVRSEAFF. The CDR3 bases are TGTGCCAGCAGATCCACTGTCCGCTCTGAAGCTTTCTTT.